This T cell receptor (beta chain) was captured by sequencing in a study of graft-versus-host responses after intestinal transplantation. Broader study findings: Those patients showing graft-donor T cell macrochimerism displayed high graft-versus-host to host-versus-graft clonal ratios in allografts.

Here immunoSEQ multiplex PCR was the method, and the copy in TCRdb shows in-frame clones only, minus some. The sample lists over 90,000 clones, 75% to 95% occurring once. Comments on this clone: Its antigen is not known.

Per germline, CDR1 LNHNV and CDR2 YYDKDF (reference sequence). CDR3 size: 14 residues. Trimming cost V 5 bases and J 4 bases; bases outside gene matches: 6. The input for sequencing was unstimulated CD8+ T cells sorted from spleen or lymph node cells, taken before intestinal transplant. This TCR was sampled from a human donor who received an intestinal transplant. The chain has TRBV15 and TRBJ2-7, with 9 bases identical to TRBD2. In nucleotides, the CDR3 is TGTGCCACCAGCGACGGCGGGGGGGCGTACGAGCAGTACTTC. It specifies CATSDGGGAYEQYF.